This T cell receptor (beta chain) comes out of a study of blood T cell repertoires in COVID-19. Repertoires were generated with immunoSEQ multiplex PCR, while TCRdb's copy carries only in-frame clones and drops some. The sample has 180,000 or so clones; 86% are singletons. The source of this sequence is a man between 18 and 35 years old with acute or convalescent COVID-19. What was sequenced was peripheral blood.

The CDR3 loop reads CASSLRGGRADTQYF. CDR3 bases: TGTGCCAGCAGCTTAAGGGGGGGCCGCGCAGATACGCAGTATTTT. V is TRBV11-3 and J is TRBJ2-3; tentative D call: TRBD2 (7 bases). Trimming removed 2 bases from V and 4 bases from J, with 13 bases in between. The germline V gene has CDR1 SGHNT and CDR2 YENEEA. The CDR3 sequence is 15 residues long.